This TCR beta chain was found in a study of cytomegalovirus exposure and HLA in healthy donors. The protocol was immunoSEQ multiplex PCR, while the TCRdb copy is restricted to in-frame clones and leaves out a portion. The sample records hundreds of thousands of clones, about nine tenths being singletons. This clone has more than one count but fewer than ten. Its antigen is as yet unknown. Study-wide results and caveats: 150 to 200 TCR beta chains were listed as cytomegalovirus-associated. Most TCRs appeared rarely, but some public TCRs recurred in many donors. A few chains tied to CMV proved CMV antigen-specific in vitro.

Per germline, CDR1 SGDLS and CDR2 YYNGEE. Trimming at V came to 3 bases and at J to 7 bases, leaving 11 bases not matched to a gene. The CDR3 has 15 amino acids. The validation cohort, a group of around 120 subjects, included the donors and was separate from the approximately 660-subject first cohort. Sequences were obtained from PBMCs. This clonotype was obtained from a woman between 18 and 29 years old in good health and CMV-seronegative. The rearrangement joins TRBV9 to TRBJ1-2; 8 bases match TRBD1. Here the CDR3 reads CASSAKTGELLGYTF. CDR3 in DNA: TGTGCCAGCAGCGCCAAGACAGGGGAGCTTCTTGGCTACACCTTC.